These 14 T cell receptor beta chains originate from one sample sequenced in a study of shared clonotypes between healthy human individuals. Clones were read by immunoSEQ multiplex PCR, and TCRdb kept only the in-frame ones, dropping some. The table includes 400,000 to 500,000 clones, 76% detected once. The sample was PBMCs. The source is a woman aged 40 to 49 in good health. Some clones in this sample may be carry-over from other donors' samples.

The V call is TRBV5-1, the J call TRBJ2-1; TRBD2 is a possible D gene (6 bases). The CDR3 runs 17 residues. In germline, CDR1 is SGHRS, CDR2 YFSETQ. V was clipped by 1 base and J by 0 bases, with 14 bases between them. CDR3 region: CASSLRPAGSSYNEQFF. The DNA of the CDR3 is TGCGCCAGCAGCTTGCGCCCAGCGGGTAGCTCCTACAATGAGCAGTTCTTC.

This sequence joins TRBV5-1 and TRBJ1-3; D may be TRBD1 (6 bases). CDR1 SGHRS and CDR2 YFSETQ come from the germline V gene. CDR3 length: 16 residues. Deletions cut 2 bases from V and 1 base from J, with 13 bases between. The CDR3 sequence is CASSFNGGVSGNTIYF. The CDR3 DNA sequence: TGCGCCAGCAGCTTTAACGGGGGCGTATCTGGAAACACCATATATTTT.

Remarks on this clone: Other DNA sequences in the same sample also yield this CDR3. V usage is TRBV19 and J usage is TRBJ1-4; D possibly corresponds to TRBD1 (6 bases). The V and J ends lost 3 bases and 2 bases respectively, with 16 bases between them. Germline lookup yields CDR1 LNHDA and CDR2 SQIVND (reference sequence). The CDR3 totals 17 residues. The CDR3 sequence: CASSIQRTGITNEKLFF. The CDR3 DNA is TGTGCCAGTAGTATTCAACGAACAGGGATCACTAATGAAAAACTGTTTTTT.

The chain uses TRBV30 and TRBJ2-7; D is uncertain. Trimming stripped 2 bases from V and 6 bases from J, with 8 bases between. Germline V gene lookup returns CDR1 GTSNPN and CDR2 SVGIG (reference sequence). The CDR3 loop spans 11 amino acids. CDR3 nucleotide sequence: TGTGCCTGGAGTTCCCTGGGCGAGCAGTACTTC. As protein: CAWSSLGEQYF.

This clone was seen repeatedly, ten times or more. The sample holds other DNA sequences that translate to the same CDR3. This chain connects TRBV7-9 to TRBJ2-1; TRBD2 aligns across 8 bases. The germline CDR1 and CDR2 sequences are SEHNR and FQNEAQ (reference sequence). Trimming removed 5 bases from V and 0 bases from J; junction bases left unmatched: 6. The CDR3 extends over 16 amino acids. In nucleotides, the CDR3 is TGTGCCAGCAGCCCCCGGGGGGGCTCCTCCTACAATGAGCAGTTCTTC. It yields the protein CASSPRGGSSYNEQFF.

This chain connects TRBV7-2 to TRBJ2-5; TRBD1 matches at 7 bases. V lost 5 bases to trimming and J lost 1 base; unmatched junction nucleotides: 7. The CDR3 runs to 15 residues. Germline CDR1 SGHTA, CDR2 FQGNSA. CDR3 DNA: TGTGCCAGCAGCGGCATTGGGACAGCCCAAGAGACCCAGTACTTC. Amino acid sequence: CASSGIGTAQETQYF. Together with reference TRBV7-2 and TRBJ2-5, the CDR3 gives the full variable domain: GAGVSQSPSNKVTEKGKDVELRCDPISGHTALYWYRQSLGQGLEFLIYFQGNSAPDKSGLPSDRFSAERTGGSVSTLTIQRTQQEDSAVYLCASSGIGTAQETQYFGPGTRLLVL.

The CDR3 sequence is CASSQDWLAAEQFF. CDR3 in DNA: TGCGCCAGCAGCCAAGATTGGCTAGCGGCCGAGCAGTTCTTC. The chain links TRBV4-3 to TRBJ2-1; 7 bases line up with TRBD2. The CDR3 runs 14 residues. V shed 0 bases and J 10 bases; nucleotides not matched to a gene: 6. Germline values: CDR1 LGHNA, CDR2 YSLEER.

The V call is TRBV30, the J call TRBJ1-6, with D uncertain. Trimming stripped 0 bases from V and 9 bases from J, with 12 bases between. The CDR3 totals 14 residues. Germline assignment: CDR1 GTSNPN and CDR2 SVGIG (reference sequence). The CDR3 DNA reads TGTGCCTGGAGTGTAGACGCCAATAGTTCACCCCTCCACTTT. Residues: CAWSVDANSSPLHF.

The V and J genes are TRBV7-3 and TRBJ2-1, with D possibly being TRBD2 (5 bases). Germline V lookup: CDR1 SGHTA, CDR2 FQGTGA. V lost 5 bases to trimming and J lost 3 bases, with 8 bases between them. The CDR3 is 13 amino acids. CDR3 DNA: TGTGCCAGCAGCCCGACTAACTACAATGAGCAGTTCTTC. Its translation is CASSPTNYNEQFF.

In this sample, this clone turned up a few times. Written as DNA, the CDR3 is TGTGCCAGCAGCTATGTAGCGGGACCGGGAGAGCAGTACTTC. It specifies CASSYVAGPGEQYF. The genes are TRBV7-8 and TRBJ2-7, with 8 bases identical to TRBD2. Trimming removed 4 bases from V and 7 bases from J; junction bases left unmatched: 9. The CDR3 contains 14 residues. Germline values: CDR1 SGHVS, CDR2 FQNEAQ.

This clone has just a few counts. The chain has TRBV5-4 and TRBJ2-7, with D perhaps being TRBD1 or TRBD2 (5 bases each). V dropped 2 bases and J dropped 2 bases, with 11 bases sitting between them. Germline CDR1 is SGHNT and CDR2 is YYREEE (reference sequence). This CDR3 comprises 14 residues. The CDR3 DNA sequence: TGTGCCAGCAGCTTTTCCGGGACCCCCTACGAGCAGTACTTC. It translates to CASSFSGTPYEQYF.

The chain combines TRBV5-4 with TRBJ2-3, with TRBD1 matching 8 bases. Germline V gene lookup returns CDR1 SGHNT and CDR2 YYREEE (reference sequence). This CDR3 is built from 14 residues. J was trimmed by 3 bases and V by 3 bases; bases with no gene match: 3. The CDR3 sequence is CASSWDRRTDTQYF. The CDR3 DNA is TGTGCCAGCAGCTGGGACAGGCGGACAGATACGCAGTATTTT.

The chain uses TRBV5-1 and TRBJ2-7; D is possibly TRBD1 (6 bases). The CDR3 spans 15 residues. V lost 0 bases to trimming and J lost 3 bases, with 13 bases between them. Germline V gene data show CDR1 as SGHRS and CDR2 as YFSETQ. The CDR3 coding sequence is TGCGCCAGCAGCTTGGCCGATGGACAGTACTACGAGCAGTACTTC. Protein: CASSLADGQYYEQYF. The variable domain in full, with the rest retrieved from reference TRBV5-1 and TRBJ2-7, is KAGVTQTPRYLIKTRGQQVTLSCSPISGHRSVSWYQQTPGQGLQFLFEYFSETQRNKGNFPGRFSGRQFSNSRSEMNVSTLELGDSALYLCASSLADGQYYEQYFGPGTRLTVT.

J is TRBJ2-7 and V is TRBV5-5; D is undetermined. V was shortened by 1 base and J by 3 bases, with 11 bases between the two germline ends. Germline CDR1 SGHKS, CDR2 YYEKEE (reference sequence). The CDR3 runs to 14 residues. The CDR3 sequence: CASSLSFSVYEQYF. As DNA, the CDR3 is TGTGCCAGCAGCTTGAGTTTTTCGGTCTACGAGCAGTACTTC.